The rows below give T cell receptor beta chains drawn from one sample of a study of T cell repertoires in cytomegalovirus infection. TCRdb fed the reads into MiXCR, producing one record per CDR3 protein. The sample consists of a few hundred thousand distinct CDR3 sequences, about 39% of them appearing once. Antigen specificity for these receptors is unknown. Specimen: cultured PBMCs, collected from culture after CMV antigen stimulation. These receptors all stem from a human donor in good health (CMV status not recorded). Some clones in this sample may be carry-over from other donors' samples. Each CDR3 is given with its conserved first and last residue. D genes are given only for firm matches. Expanded clones get a size class; other rows say once, few or many, or leave the size out.

>TRBV11-2|NA|NA|TRBJ2-1
CASSLQGLGGGNEQFF
TGTGCCAGCAGCCTCCAGGGGCTAGGAGGGGGCAATGAGCAGTTCTTC
>TRBV7-2|NA|many|TRBJ2-5
CASSLGATQYF
TGTGCCAGCAGCTTAGGGGCGACCCAGTACTTC
>TRBV7-2|NA|NA|TRBJ2-7
CASSQGLDNLYEQYF
TGTGCCAGCAGCCAGGGGCTGGATAATCTCTACGAGCAGTACTTC
>TRBV7-2|TRBD1|few|TRBJ1-5
CASSPRQGFGQPQHF
TGTGCCAGCAGCCCACGACAGGGTTTTGGTCAGCCCCAGCATTTT
>TRBV10-3|NA|NA|TRBJ2-5
CATGAGRGQETQYF
TGTGCCACTGGGGCCGGGCGAGGCCAAGAGACCCAGTACTTC
>TRBV6-6|NA|NA|TRBJ1-5
CASSARWGVGNQPQHF
TGTGCCAGCAGTGCCCGTTGGGGGGTGGGCAATCAGCCCCAGCATTTT
>TRBV19|NA|NA|TRBJ2-7
CARLDHEQYF
TGTGCCAGACTCGACCACGAGCAGTACTTC
>TRBV11-2|NA|NA|TRBJ2-7
CASSPGMAIGEQYF
TGTGCCAGCAGCCCCGGCATGGCCATCGGCGAGCAGTACTTC
>TRBV6-5|NA|NA|TRBJ2-7
CASASGTLSPGEQYF
TGTGCCAGCGCTTCCGGCACACTTTCGCCGGGGGAGCAGTACTTC
>TRBV6-8|NA|NA|TRBJ1-5
CASNLTGAIDQPQHF
TGTGCCAGCAACCTTACTGGGGCTATCGATCAGCCCCAGCATTTT
>TRBV6-1|NA|few|TRBJ1-5
CASRVGVNQPQHF
TGTGCCAGTCGCGTGGGAGTCAATCAGCCCCAGCATTTT
>TRBV12-3/TRBV12-4|TRBD1|NA|TRBJ1-2
CASSFGTGGNYGYTF
TGTGCCAGCAGTTTCGGGACAGGGGGCAACTATGGCTACACCTTC
>TRBV12-3/TRBV12-4|TRBD2|few|TRBJ2-1
CASSFTGGRGNEQFF
TGTGCCAGCAGTTTCACCGGCGGGAGAGGAAATGAGCAGTTCTTC
>TRBV7-2|NA|few|TRBJ2-7
CASSPQLGYEQYF
TGTGCCAGCAGCCCCCAGCTTGGGTACGAGCAGTACTTC
>TRBV10-3|TRBD1|NA|TRBJ2-7
CAIGGQGTFYEQYF
TGTGCCATCGGAGGACAGGGGACTTTCTACGAGCAGTACTTC
>TRBV24-1|NA|NA|TRBJ2-3
CATSDFPTLGTDTQYF
TGTGCCACCAGTGATTTCCCCACCTTGGGTACAGATACGCAGTATTTT
>TRBV12-3/TRBV12-4|TRBD1|NA|TRBJ1-2
CASRGTGEIYGYTF
TGTGCCAGCAGGGGGACAGGGGAAATCTATGGCTACACCTTC
>TRBV20-1|TRBD1|NA|TRBJ1-5
CSARTGREDQPQHF
TGCAGTGCTAGGACAGGGAGGGAAGATCAGCCCCAGCATTTT
>TRBV5-4|NA|NA|TRBJ2-2
CASSLKGLEAGELFF
TGTGCCAGCAGCTTAAAGGGGCTTGAAGCCGGGGAGCTGTTTTTT
>TRBV7-6|NA|NA|TRBJ2-2
CASSPRDGGGSGELFF
TGTGCCAGCAGCCCCAGGGATGGGGGAGGTTCCGGGGAGCTGTTTTTT
>TRBV11-2|NA|few|TRBJ2-1
CASSLPTFTWDNEQFF
TGTGCCAGCAGCTTACCTACCTTCACGTGGGACAATGAGCAGTTCTTC
>TRBV28|TRBD2|NA|TRBJ2-7
CASSLSLETIAGGNSYEQYF
TGTGCCAGCAGTTTATCTTTGGAGACCATAGCGGGGGGAAACTCTTACGAGCAGTACTTC
>TRBV28|NA|NA|TRBJ1-5
CASSYGLQPQHF
TGTGCCAGCAGTTACGGCCTACAGCCCCAGCATTTT
>TRBV7-2|NA|NA|TRBJ2-3
CASSLDREDTQYF
TGTGCCAGCAGCTTAGATCGGGAGGATACGCAGTATTTT
>TRBV12-3/TRBV12-4|NA|NA|TRBJ2-2
CASSRRLDTGELFF
TGTGCCAGCAGTCGCAGACTCGATACCGGGGAGCTGTTTTTT
>TRBV4-2|NA|few|TRBJ1-4
CASSPRGATNEKLFF
TGTGCCAGCAGCCCTCGTGGGGCCACTAATGAAAAACTGTTTTTT
>TRBV7-2|NA|few|TRBJ2-7
CASSLRSAGTTYEQYF
TGTGCCAGCAGCTTAAGATCGGCGGGGACCACCTACGAGCAGTACTTC
>TRBV6-2/TRBV6-3|TRBD2|NA|TRBJ2-1
CASSYPGLAIHEQFF
TGTGCCAGCAGTTACCCCGGACTAGCTATACATGAGCAGTTCTTC
>TRBV7-2|NA|NA|TRBJ1-1
CASSVGTMNTEAFF
TGTGCCAGCAGCGTCGGGACCATGAACACTGAAGCTTTCTTT
>TRBV20-1|TRBD2|NA|TRBJ2-1
CSGRASGWNEQFF
TGCAGTGGCCGGGCTAGCGGGTGGAATGAGCAGTTCTTC
>TRBV19|NA|NA|TRBJ1-5
CASRSGAGYSNQPQHF
TGTGCCAGTAGATCGGGGGCCGGCTATAGCAATCAGCCCCAGCATTTT
>TRBV4-3|NA|NA|TRBJ2-3
CASSQGLPLTDTQYF
TGCGCCAGCAGCCAAGGACTACCGCTCACAGATACGCAGTATTTT
>TRBV2|NA|NA|TRBJ1-5
CASSGEGGFNQPQHF
TGTGCCAGCAGTGGCGAGGGGGGTTTCAATCAGCCCCAGCATTTT
>TRBV6-8|TRBD2|few|TRBJ2-5
CASSILSGGETQYF
TGTGCCAGCAGTATACTTAGCGGGGGAGAGACCCAGTACTTC
>TRBV20-1|NA|NA|TRBJ2-3
CSARDSVFGTDTQYF
TGCAGTGCTAGAGATAGCGTCTTCGGCACAGATACGCAGTATTTT
>TRBV5-5|NA|NA|TRBJ1-5
CASSIQGGDQPQHF
TGTGCCAGCAGCATACAGGGCGGGGATCAGCCCCAGCATTTT
>TRBV6-1|NA|NA|TRBJ1-6
CASSDGQGTGLFDNSPLHF
TGTGCCAGCAGTGACGGACAAGGCACTGGTCTCTTCGATAATTCACCCCTCCACTTT
>TRBV27|NA|NA|TRBJ2-7
CASSLSLESGYEQYF
TGTGCCAGCAGTTTATCGTTGGAAAGTGGCTACGAGCAGTACTTC
>TRBV28|NA|NA|TRBJ1-1
CASSLGSGARAEAFF
TGTGCCAGCAGTCTAGGATCGGGGGCTCGGGCTGAAGCTTTCTTT
>TRBV7-3|NA|NA|TRBJ2-5
CASSLTGANAETQYF
TGTGCCAGCAGCTTAACAGGAGCTAACGCTGAGACCCAGTACTTC
>TRBV7-2|NA|NA|TRBJ1-2
CASSPRVGEGYTF
TGTGCCAGCAGCCCGAGGGTGGGAGAAGGCTACACCTTC
>TRBV7-9|NA|many|TRBJ1-1
CASSLQGNTEAFF
TGTGCCAGCAGCCTACAGGGGAACACTGAAGCTTTCTTT
>TRBV28|TRBD1|NA|TRBJ2-4
CASSSTGEVDIQYF
TGTGCCAGCAGCTCGACAGGGGAGGTAGACATTCAGTACTTC
>TRBV7-2|TRBD2|few|TRBJ2-1
CASSPPGLAGVSEQFF
TGTGCCAGCAGCCCACCGGGACTAGCGGGAGTGAGCGAGCAGTTCTTC
>TRBV12-3/TRBV12-4|NA|NA|TRBJ1-1
CASSNRSYTEAFF
TGTGCCAGCAGTAACCGGTCCTACACTGAAGCTTTCTTT
>TRBV11-2|TRBD2|few|TRBJ2-2
CASSWGQAGLAGGTGELFF
TGTGCCAGCAGCTGGGGACAGGCCGGACTAGCGGGAGGGACCGGGGAGCTGTTTTTT
>TRBV30|TRBD1|NA|TRBJ2-2
CAGKSSGRGHTGELFF
TGTGCCGGAAAATCATCAGGCAGGGGGCACACCGGGGAGCTGTTTTTT
>TRBV12-3/TRBV12-4|NA|few|TRBJ2-7
CASSRWGALGEQYF
TGTGCCAGCTCGAGGTGGGGAGCTCTCGGCGAGCAGTACTTC
>TRBV11-2|TRBD2|few|TRBJ2-3
CASSLRTSGGTSTDTQYF
TGTGCCAGCAGCTTACGGACTAGCGGGGGGACTAGCACAGATACGCAGTATTTT
>TRBV28|TRBD2|few|TRBJ2-1
CASGVGGAYNEQFF
TGTGCCAGCGGTGTGGGGGGGGCCTACAATGAGCAGTTCTTC
>TRBV2|NA|NA|TRBJ1-1
CASSLNVEAFF
TGTGCCAGCAGCCTTAATGTTGAAGCTTTCTTT
>TRBV19|NA|NA|TRBJ2-3
CASSAHPGTGADTQYF
TGTGCCAGTAGTGCACACCCCGGGACGGGGGCAGATACGCAGTATTTT
>TRBV12-5|NA|few|TRBJ2-4
CASGLARAEEIAKNIQYF
TGTGCTAGTGGTTTGGCCAGGGCGGAGGAGATAGCCAAAAACATTCAGTACTTC
>TRBV11-2|TRBD1|few|TRBJ1-1
CASSAHRGIRTEAFF
TGTGCCAGCAGCGCTCACAGGGGGATTAGGACTGAAGCTTTCTTT
>TRBV2|NA|NA|TRBJ2-5
CAASPWGGETQYF
TGTGCCGCTAGCCCTTGGGGTGGAGAGACCCAGTACTTC
>TRBV6-6|NA|NA|TRBJ1-5
CASTRGRVRNQPQHF
TGTGCCAGCACCCGGGGGCGGGTTCGCAATCAGCCCCAGCATTTT
>TRBV19|NA|NA|TRBJ1-2
CASSRELANYGYTF
TGTGCCAGTAGCAGAGAGTTAGCTAACTATGGCTACACCTTC
>TRBV19|TRBD1|NA|TRBJ1-1
CASSTGVWAFF
TGTGCCAGTTCGACAGGGGTTTGGGCTTTCTTT
>TRBV28|NA|NA|TRBJ2-7
CASSLPPTVEQYF
TGTGCCAGCAGTTTACCCCCGACAGTCGAGCAGTACTTC